What follows is one TCR beta chain and its context. Germline CDR1 is MDHEN and CDR2 is SYDVKM. The CDR3 length is 15 residues. V trimming: 6 bases; J trimming: 0 bases; junction bases outside the gene matches: 4. The sample originates from a study of blood T cell repertoires in COVID-19. For the study at large: Samples of COVID-19 (acute and convalescent) were obtained from the United States, Italy and Spain. The cDNA or gDNA used as material had been derived from T cells, B-cell-depleted T cells, or PBMCs.

How the authors handled the data: Amplification from reference gene primers served as the basis for estimated nucleated cell counts. Clones were read by immunoSEQ multiplex PCR, and TCRdb kept only the in-frame ones, dropping some. V and J calls and clone size are copied from that table; D and trimming were computed from the DNA. The sample yields about 70,000 clones, approximately 86% seen once. The gene calls are TRBV28 and TRBJ2-4; TRBD1 matches 8 bases. Sequencing was performed on peripheral blood. The clonotype comes from a woman between 55 and 75 years old with acute or convalescent COVID-19. The CDR3 is CASRQTGGAKNIQYF. In DNA, the CDR3 is TGTGCCAGCAGACAAACAGGGGGAGCCAAAAACATTCAGTACTTC.